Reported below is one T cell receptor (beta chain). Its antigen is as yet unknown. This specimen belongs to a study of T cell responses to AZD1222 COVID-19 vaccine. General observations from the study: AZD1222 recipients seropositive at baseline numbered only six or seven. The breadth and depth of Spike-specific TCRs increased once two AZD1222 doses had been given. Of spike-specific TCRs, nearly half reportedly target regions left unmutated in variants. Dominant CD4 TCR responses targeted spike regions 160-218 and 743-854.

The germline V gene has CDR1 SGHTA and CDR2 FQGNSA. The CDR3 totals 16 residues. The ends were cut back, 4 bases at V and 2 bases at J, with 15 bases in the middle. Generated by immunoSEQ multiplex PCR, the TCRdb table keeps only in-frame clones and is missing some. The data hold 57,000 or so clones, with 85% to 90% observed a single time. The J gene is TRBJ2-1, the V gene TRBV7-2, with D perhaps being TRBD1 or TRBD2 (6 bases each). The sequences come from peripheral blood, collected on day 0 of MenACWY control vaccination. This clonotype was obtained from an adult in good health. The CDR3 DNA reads TGTGCCAGCAGCTCGAGGGGGACTTCAACCTACAATGAGCAGTTCTTC. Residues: CASSSRGTSTYNEQFF.